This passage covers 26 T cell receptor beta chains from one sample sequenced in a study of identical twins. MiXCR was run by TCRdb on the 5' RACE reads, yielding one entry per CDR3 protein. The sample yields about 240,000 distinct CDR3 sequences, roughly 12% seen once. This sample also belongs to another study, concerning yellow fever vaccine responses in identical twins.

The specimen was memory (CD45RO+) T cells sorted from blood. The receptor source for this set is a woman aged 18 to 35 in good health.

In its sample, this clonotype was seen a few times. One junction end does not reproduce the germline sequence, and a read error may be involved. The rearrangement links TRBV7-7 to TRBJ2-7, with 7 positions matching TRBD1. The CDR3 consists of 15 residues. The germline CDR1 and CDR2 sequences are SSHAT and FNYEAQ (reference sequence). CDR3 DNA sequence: TGTGCTAGCACCCCTCCCGGGACAGTCTTTTACGAGCAGTACTTC. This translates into CASTPPGTVFYEQYF.

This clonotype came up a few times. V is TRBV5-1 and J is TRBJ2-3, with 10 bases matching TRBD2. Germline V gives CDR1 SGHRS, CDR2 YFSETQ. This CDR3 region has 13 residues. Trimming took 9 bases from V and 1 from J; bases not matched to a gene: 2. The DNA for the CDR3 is TGCGCCACCGGACTAGCGGGCACAGATACGCAGTATTTT. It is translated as CATGLAGTDTQYF.

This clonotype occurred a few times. The CDR3 bases are TGTGCCAGCAGCTCGCAAATTGCTGGGGAGCTGTTTTTT. It translates to CASSSQIAGELFF. The chain links TRBV7-3 to TRBJ2-2; D is unresolved. The germline CDR1 and CDR2 sequences are SGHTA and FQGTGA. Deletions cut 4 bases from V and 8 bases from J, with 11 bases between. This CDR3 is 13 amino acids long.

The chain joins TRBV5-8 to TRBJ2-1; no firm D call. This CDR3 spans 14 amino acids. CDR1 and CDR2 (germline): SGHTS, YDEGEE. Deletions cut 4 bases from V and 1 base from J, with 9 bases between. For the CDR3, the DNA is TGTGCCAGCAGCGGGGAATGGTCCTACAATGAGCAGTTCTTC. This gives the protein CASSGEWSYNEQFF.

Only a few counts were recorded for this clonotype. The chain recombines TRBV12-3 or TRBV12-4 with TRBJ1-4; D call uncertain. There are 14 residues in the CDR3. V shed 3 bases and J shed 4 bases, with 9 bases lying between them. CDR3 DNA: TGTGCCAGCAGTTTCGGTGGGTTTAATGAAAAACTGTTTTTT. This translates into CASSFGGFNEKLFF.

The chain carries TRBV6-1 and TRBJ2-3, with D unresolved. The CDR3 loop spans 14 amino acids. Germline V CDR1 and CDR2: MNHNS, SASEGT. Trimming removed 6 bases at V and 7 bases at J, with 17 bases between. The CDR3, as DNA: TGTGCCAGCAGGGGTTCTAATAACTGGAATACGCAGTATTTT. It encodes CASRGSNNWNTQYF.

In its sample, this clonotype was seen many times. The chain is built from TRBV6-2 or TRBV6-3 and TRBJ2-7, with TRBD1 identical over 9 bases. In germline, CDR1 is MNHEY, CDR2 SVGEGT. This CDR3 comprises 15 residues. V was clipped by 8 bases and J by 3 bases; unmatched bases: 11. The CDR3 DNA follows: TGTGCCAGCCAGCCTGGGGACAGGGTGAGCTACGAGCAGTACTTC. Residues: CASQPGDRVSYEQYF.

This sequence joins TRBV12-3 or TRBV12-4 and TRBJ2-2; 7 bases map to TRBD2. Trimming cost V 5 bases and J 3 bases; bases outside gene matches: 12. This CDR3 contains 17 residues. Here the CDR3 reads CASSQGLDLSYTGELFF. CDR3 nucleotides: TGTGCCAGCAGTCAAGGACTAGACCTTTCTTACACCGGGGAGCTGTTTTTT.

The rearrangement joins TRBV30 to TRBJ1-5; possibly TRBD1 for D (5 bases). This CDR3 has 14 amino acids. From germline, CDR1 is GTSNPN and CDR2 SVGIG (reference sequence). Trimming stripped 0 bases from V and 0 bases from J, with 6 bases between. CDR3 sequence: CAWSVGTSNQPQHF. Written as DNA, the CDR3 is TGTGCCTGGAGTGTGGGGACTAGCAATCAGCCCCAGCATTTT.

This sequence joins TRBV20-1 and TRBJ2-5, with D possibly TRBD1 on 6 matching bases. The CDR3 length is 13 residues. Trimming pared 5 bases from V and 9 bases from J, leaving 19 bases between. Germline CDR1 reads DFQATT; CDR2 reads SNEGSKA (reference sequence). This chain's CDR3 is CSARQVLGRAQYF. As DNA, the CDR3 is TGCAGTGCTCGACAGGTGTTGGGTAGGGCCCAGTACTTC.

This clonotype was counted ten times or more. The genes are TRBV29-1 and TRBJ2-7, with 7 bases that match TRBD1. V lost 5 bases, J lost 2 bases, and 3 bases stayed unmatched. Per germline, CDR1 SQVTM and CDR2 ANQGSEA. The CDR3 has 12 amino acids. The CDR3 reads CSVRRGTYEQYF. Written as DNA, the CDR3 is TGCAGCGTTCGCAGGGGGACCTACGAGCAGTACTTC.

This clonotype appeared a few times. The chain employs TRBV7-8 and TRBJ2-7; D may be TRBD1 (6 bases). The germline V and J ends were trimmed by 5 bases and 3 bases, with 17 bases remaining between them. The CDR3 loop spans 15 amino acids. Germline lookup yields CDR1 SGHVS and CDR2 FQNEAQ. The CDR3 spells CASSVGQQVVYEQYF. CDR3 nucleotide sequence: TGTGCCAGCAGCGTCGGACAGCAGGTTGTCTACGAGCAGTACTTC.

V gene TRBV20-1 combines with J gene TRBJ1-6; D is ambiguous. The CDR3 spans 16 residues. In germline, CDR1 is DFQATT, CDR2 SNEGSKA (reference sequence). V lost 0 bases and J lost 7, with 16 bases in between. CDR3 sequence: CSARDMVENHNSPLHF. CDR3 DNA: TGCAGTGCTAGAGATATGGTGGAGAACCACAATTCACCCCTCCACTTT.

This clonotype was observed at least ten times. The chain's CDR3 is CASSYFGDGYTF. CDR3 nucleotides: TGTGCCAGCAGTTATTTTGGGGATGGCTACACCTTC. The chain has TRBV6-5 and TRBJ1-2, with unresolved D. V lost 3 bases and J 6 bases, leaving 8 bases between the germline ends. Germline V gene sequence: CDR1 MNHEY, CDR2 SVGAGI. This CDR3 spans 12 amino acids.

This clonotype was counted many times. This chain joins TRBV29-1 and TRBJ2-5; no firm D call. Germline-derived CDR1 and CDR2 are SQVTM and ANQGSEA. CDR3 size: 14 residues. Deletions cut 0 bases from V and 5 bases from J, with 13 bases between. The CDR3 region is CSVEDRSPGETQYF. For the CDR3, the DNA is TGCAGCGTTGAAGATCGCAGCCCTGGTGAGACCCAGTACTTC.

CDR3 protein: CASSFGTDFYEQYF. The DNA for the CDR3 is TGTGCCAGCAGCTTTGGGACAGATTTCTACGAGCAGTACTTC. The chain combines TRBV7-9 with TRBJ2-7; TRBD1 matches 7 bases. The V gene's germline CDR1 is SEHNR and CDR2 FQNEAQ (reference sequence). There are 14 residues in the CDR3. The J segment lost 3 bases and the V segment lost 3 bases, leaving 5 bases of the junction unmatched.

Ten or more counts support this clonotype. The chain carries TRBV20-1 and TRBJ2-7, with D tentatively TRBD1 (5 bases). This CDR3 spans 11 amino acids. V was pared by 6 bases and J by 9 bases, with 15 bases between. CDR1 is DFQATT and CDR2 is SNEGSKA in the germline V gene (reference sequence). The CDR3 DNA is TGCAGTGCACAGGACCCCGTTAGGCAGTACTTC. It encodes CSAQDPVRQYF.

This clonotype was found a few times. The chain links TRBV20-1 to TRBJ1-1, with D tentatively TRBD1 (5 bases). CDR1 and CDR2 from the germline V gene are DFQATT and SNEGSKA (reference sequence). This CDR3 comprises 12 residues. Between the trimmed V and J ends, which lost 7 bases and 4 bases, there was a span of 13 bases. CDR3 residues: CSVTQGSTEAFF. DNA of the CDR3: TGCAGTGTTACCCAGGGAAGCACTGAAGCTTTCTTT.

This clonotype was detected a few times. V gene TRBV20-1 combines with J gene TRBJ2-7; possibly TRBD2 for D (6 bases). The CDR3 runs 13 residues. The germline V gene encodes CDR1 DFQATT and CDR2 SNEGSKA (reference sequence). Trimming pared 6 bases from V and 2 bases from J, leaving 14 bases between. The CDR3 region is CSALLRTTYEQYF. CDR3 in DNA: TGCAGTGCCTTACTCCGGACTACCTACGAGCAGTACTTC.

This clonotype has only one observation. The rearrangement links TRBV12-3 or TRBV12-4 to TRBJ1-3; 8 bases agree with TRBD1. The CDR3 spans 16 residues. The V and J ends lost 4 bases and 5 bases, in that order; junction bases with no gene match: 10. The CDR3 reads CASSSSSGQGRNTIYF. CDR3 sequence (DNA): TGTGCCAGCAGTTCAAGCTCCGGACAGGGACGAAACACCATATATTTT.

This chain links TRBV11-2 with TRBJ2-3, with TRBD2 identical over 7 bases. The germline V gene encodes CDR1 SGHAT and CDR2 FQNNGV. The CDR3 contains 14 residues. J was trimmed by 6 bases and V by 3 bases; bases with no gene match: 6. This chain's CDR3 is CASSFPSGSDTQYF. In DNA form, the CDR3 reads TGTGCCAGCAGCTTCCCTAGCGGAAGTGATACGCAGTATTTT. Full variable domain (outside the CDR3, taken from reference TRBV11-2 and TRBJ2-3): EAGVAQSPRYKIIEKRQSVAFWCNPISGHATLYWYQQILGQGPKLLIQFQNNGVVDDSQLPKDRFSAERLKGVDSTLKIQPAKLEDSAVYLCASSFPSGSDTQYFGPGTRLTVL.

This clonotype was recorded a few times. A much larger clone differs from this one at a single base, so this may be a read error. The CDR3 coding sequence is TGTGCCAGCAGTTTTTCAGGCTCTGGGGCCAACGTCCTGACTTTC. This gives the protein CASSFSGSGANVLTF. J is TRBJ2-6 and V is TRBV28; no firm D call. CDR3 size: 15 residues. Between the trimmed V and J ends, which lost 3 bases and 0 bases, there was a span of 6 bases. Germline CDR1 MDHEN, CDR2 SYDVKM.

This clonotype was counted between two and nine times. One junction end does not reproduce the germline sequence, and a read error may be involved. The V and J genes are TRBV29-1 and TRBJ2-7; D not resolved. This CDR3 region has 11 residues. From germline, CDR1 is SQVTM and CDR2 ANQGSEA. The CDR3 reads CSVENLDGTFF. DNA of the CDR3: TGCAGCGTTGAGAACCTGGACGGTACCTTCTTC.

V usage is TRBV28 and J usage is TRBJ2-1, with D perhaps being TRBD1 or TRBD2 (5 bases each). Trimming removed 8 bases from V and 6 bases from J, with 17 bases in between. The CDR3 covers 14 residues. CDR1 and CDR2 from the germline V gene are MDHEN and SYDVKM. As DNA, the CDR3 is TGTGCCAGCCTATCTTCCTCAGGGAGCAATGAGCAGTTCTTC. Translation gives CASLSSSGSNEQFF.

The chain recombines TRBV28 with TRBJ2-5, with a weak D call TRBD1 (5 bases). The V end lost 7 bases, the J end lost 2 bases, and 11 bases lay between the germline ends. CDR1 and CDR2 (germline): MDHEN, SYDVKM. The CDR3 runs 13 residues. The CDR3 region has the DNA TGTGCCAGCAACCCTGACAGACAAGAGACCCAGTACTTC. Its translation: CASNPDRQETQYF.

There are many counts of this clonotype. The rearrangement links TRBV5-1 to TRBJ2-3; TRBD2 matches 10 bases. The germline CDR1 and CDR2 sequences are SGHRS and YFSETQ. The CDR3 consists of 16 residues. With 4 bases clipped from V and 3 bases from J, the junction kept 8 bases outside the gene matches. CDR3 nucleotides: TGCGCCAGCAGCCCCCAAACTAGCGGGGTAACAGATACGCAGTATTTT. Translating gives CASSPQTSGVTDTQYF.